One TCR beta chain is described in this entry. Trimming at V came to 2 bases and at J to 3 bases, leaving 2 bases not matched to a gene. CDR1 SGDLS and CDR2 YYNGEE come from the germline V gene. The CDR3 loop spans 15 amino acids. Participants came from 20 to 25 US areas, aged about 18 to 100 years. Recovered Cohort 3 donors showed two negative PCRs, clearance, or symptom resolution. Per the study methods: The authors estimated nucleated cell counts from reference gene primer amplification. Sequenced by immunoSEQ multiplex PCR; TCRdb stores in-frame clones only, minus some. V and J calls and clone size come straight from that table; D and trimming were deduced from the DNA. The table shows approximately 440,000 clones, with 90% occurring only once. The data stem from a study of blood T cell repertoires in COVID-19. Background on the study: T cells, B-cell-depleted T cells, or PBMCs provided the cDNA or gDNA that served as material.

The chain carries TRBV9 and TRBJ2-7, with 13 bases identical to TRBD2. Sequencing was done on a sample of PBMCs or T cells enriched from blood (not recorded which). The TCR sequence derives from a man aged 18-30 years who had recovered from COVID-19. For the CDR3, the DNA is TGTGCCAGCAGCGTGGGACTAGCGGGGAACTACGAGCAGTACTTC. Protein sequence: CASSVGLAGNYEQYF. Variable domain in full (rest from reference TRBV9 and TRBJ2-7): DSGVTQTPKHLITATGQRVTLRCSPRSGDLSVYWYQQSLDQGLQFLIQYYNGEERAKGNILERFSAQQFPDLHSELNLSSLELGDSALYFCASSVGLAGNYEQYFGPGTRLTVT.